Shown below are 14 T cell receptor beta chains from a single sample sequenced in a study of T cells in Graves' hyperthyroidism and ophthalmopathy. The CDR3 regions of TCR beta were amplified from RNA transcripts. A first-round RT-PCR of the TCR CDR3 used the HTBI primer set. A single record per CDR3 protein comes from TCRdb applying MiXCR to the multiplex PCR reads. The sample holds approximately 600,000 distinct CDR3 sequences, about 20% seen once. The sample consisted of blood. These receptors all come from a man under 40 with Graves' ophthalmopathy.

This clonotype was seen ten or more times. The chain employs TRBV7-2 and TRBJ2-1; 7 positions agree with TRBD1. The CDR3 covers 12 residues. Germline V gives CDR1 SGHTA, CDR2 FQGNSA. V lost 3 bases, J lost 9 bases, and 2 bases stayed unmatched. In DNA form, the CDR3 reads TGTGCCAGCAGCTTGACAGGGCTTGAGCAGTTCTTC. Its translation: CASSLTGLEQFF.

This clonotype was seen many times. The chain is built from TRBV18 and TRBJ2-1; D is unresolved. With 3 bases removed from V and 3 bases from J, the gap between germline ends came to 9 bases. Looked up from germline, CDR1 is KGHSH and CDR2 is LQKENI. CDR3 length: 14 amino acids. The CDR3 loop reads CASSPATGYNEQFF. The CDR3 nucleotides read TGTGCCAGCTCACCTGCGACCGGCTACAATGAGCAGTTCTTC.

This clonotype was counted between two and nine times. The V call is TRBV11-3, the J call TRBJ2-1, with 12 bases aligning to TRBD2. V gave up 5 bases and J gave up 9 bases; unmatched junction bases: 8. Germline CDR1 reads SGHNT; CDR2 reads YENEEA. The CDR3 runs 15 residues. The CDR3 region is CASSLGLAGSREQFF. In DNA form, the CDR3 reads TGTGCCAGCAGCCTCGGACTAGCGGGAAGTCGTGAGCAGTTCTTC.

This clonotype came up a few times. This chain links TRBV7-6 with TRBJ1-2, with D perhaps matching TRBD1 (5 bases). This CDR3 contains 13 residues. Germline V gives CDR1 SGHVS, CDR2 FNYEAQ. V gave up 2 bases and J gave up 7 bases, with 11 bases separating them. The CDR3 nucleotides are TGTGCCAGCAGCTTAAGTCCGGGGACTGGCTACACCTTC. Translation: CASSLSPGTGYTF.

This clonotype was seen only a few times. The chain combines TRBV15 with TRBJ1-5; perhaps TRBD1 as D (6 bases). The CDR3 is 15 residues long. V was pared by 1 base and J by 3 bases, with 10 bases between. Germline CDR1 is LNHNV and CDR2 is YYDKDF (reference sequence). CDR3 loop: CATSRARGANQPQHF. CDR3 in DNA: TGTGCCACCAGCAGAGCGAGGGGGGCCAATCAGCCCCAGCATTTT.

This chain joins TRBV19 and TRBJ2-7; D remains ambiguous. The CDR3 length is 14 residues. V lost 6 bases and J lost 0, with 12 bases in between. Germline V gives CDR1 LNHDA, CDR2 SQIVND (reference sequence). The CDR3 spells CASSLRADSYEQYF. Written as DNA, the CDR3 is TGTGCCAGTAGCCTACGGGCAGACTCCTACGAGCAGTACTTC.

As concerns this clonotype: This may come from a read error, since a much larger clone is one base off. This chain links TRBV5-1 with TRBJ1-1; the D gene is possibly TRBD1 (6 bases). The V gene's germline CDR1 is SGHRS and CDR2 YFSETQ. CDR3 length equals 14 residues. The chain's CDR3 is CANSLDLQGSEAFF. CDR3 in DNA: TGCGCCAACAGCTTGGACCTACAGGGCTCTGAAGCTTTCTTT.

This chain uses TRBV9 with TRBJ1-2, with 8 bases fitting TRBD1. V shed 3 bases and J 4 bases; nucleotides not matched to a gene: 8. The germline gives CDR1 SGDLS, CDR2 YYNGEE. The length of the CDR3 is 15 residues. CDR3 nucleotides: TGTGCCAGCAGCGATTCAGGGGGCCCCCTCTATGGCTACACCTTC. Translating gives CASSDSGGPLYGYTF.

The CDR3 nucleotides read TGCGCCAGCAGCCAAGATCACCGTGGCGCAGGGAACGAGCAGTACTTC. Its translation is CASSQDHRGAGNEQYF. The rearrangement joins TRBV4-1 to TRBJ2-7; D may be TRBD1 (5 bases). The germline CDR1 and CDR2 sequences are MGHRA and YSYEKL. This CDR3 has 16 amino acids. Between the trimmed V and J ends, which lost 0 bases and 5 bases, there was a span of 17 bases.

This clonotype was counted at least ten times. The genes are TRBV6-1 and TRBJ1-2; D remains ambiguous. The germline CDR1 and CDR2 sequences are MNHNS and SASEGT. This CDR3 has 12 residues. CDR3 region: CISGGNFYGYTF. The CDR3 nucleotides are TGTATTTCGGGCGGTAACTTCTATGGCTACACCTTC.

This chain connects TRBV5-5 to TRBJ2-2, with 10 bases aligning to TRBD2. CDR1 and CDR2 (germline): SGHKS, YYEKEE (reference sequence). The junction had 10 bases not matched to a gene; V was cut back by 4 bases and J by 7 bases. The CDR3 runs 16 residues. This chain's CDR3 is CASSRTSGRAFGELFF. The CDR3 coding sequence is TGTGCCAGCAGCCGAACCAGCGGGAGGGCCTTCGGGGAGCTGTTTTTT.

This clonotype occurred once. J is TRBJ2-5 and V is TRBV18; the D gene could be TRBD1 or TRBD2 (5 bases each). V lost 0 bases, J lost 5 bases, and 13 bases lay in between. CDR1 KGHSH and CDR2 LQKENI come from the germline V gene. This CDR3 has 15 amino acids. The CDR3 here is CASSPPWGRRETQYF. In DNA, the CDR3 is TGTGCCAGCTCACCACCGTGGGGACGGCGGGAGACCCAGTACTTC.

The genes are TRBV7-9 and TRBJ2-5, with 11 positions matching TRBD1. Per the germline V gene, CDR1 is SEHNR and CDR2 is FQNEAQ (reference sequence). The junction had 8 bases not matched to a gene; V was cut back by 5 bases and J by 3 bases. The CDR3 is 16 amino acids. CDR3 nucleotide sequence: TGTGCCAGCAGCCCACCGGACAGGGGGCATGAAGAGACCCAGTACTTC. This encodes CASSPPDRGHEETQYF.

This clonotype has at least ten counts. The genes are TRBV20-1 and TRBJ2-1, with 9 positions matching TRBD2. This CDR3 is 14 amino acids long. V was clipped by 1 base and J by 3 bases; unmatched bases: 1. Per the germline V gene, CDR1 is DFQATT and CDR2 is SNEGSKA (reference sequence). The CDR3 protein is CSARGLADYNEQFF. The CDR3 nucleotides are TGCAGTGCTAGAGGACTAGCGGACTACAATGAGCAGTTCTTC.